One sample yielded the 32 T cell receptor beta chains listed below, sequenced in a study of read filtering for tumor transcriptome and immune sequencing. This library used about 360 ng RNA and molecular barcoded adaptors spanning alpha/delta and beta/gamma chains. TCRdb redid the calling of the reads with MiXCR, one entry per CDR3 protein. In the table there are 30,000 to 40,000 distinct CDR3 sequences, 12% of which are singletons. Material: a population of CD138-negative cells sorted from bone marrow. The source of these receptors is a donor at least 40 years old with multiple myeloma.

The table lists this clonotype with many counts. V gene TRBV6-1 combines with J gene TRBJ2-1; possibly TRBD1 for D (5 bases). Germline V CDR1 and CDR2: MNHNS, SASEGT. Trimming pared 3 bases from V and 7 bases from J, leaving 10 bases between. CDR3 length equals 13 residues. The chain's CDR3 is CASSDRVSNEQFF. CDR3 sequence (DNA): TGTGCCAGCAGTGACAGGGTCTCAAATGAGCAGTTCTTC.

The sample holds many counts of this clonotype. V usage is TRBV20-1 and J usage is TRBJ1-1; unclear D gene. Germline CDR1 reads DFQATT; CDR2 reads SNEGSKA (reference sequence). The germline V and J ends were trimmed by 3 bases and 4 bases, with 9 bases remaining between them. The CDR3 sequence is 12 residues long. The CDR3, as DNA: TGCAGTGCTAGGGCACCGTCCACTGAAGCTTTCTTT. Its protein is CSARAPSTEAFF.

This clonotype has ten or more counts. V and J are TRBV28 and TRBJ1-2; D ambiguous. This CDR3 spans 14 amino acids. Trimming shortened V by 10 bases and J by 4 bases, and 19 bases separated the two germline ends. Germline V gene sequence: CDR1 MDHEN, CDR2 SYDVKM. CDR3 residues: CATTNDGNFYGYTF. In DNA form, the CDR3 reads TGTGCCACAACTAACGACGGGAACTTCTATGGCTACACCTTC.

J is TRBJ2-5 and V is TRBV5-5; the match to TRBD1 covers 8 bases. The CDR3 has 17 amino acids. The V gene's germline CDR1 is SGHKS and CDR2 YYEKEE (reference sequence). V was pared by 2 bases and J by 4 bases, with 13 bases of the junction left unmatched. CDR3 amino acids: CASSFPKDRARRETQYF. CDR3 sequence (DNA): TGTGCCAGCAGCTTCCCTAAGGACAGGGCGCGCCGAGAGACCCAGTACTTC.

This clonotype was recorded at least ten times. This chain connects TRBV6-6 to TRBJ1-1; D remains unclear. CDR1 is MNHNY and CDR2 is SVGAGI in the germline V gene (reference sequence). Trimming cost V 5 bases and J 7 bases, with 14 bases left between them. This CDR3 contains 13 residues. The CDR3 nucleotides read TGTGCCAGCAGTATCTACCAACAGAGTGAAGCTTTCTTT. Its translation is CASSIYQQSEAFF.

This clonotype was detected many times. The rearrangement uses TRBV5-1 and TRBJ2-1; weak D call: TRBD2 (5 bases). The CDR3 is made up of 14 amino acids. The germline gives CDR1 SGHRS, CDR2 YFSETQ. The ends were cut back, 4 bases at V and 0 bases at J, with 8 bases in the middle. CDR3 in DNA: TGCGCCAGCAGCACCGGAGGCTCCTACAATGAGCAGTTCTTC. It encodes CASSTGGSYNEQFF.

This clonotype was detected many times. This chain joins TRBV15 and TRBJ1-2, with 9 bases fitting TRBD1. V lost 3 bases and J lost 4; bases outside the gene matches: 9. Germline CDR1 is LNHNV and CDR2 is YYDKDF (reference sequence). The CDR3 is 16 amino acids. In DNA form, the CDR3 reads TGTGCCACCAGCAGCCTGACCGGGACAGGGTCCTATGGCTACACCTTC. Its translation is CATSSLTGTGSYGYTF.

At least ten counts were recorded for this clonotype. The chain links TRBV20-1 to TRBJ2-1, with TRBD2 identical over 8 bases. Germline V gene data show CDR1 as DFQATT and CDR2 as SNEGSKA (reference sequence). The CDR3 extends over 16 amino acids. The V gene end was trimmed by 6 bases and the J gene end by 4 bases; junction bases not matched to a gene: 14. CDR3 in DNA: TGCAGTGCGGCGGATCCGGCGGGGGGTCGGTACAATGAGCAGTTCTTC. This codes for CSAADPAGGRYNEQFF.

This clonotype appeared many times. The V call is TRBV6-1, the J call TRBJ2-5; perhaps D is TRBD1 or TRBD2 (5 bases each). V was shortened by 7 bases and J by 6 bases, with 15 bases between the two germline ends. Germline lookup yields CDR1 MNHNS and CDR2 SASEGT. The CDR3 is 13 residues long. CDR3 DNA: TGTGCCAGCATGAGGGTGGGGGTTAAGACCCAGTACTTC. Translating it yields CASMRVGVKTQYF.

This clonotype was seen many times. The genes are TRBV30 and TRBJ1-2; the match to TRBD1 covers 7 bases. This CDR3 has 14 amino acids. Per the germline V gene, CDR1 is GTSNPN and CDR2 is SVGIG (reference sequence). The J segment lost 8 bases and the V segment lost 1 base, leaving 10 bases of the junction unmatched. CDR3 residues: CAWSDTGDAVGYTF. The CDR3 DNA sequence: TGTGCCTGGAGTGACACAGGGGATGCAGTCGGCTACACCTTC.

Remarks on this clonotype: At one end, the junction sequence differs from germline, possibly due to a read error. The chain's CDR3 is CASSPKFSMDEQSF. CDR3 bases: TGCGCCAGCAGCCCGAAATTTTCTATGGATGAGCAGTCCTTC. J is TRBJ2-1 and V is TRBV7-2; D unclear. Germline V gene sequence: CDR1 SGHTA, CDR2 FQGNSA. The CDR3 is made up of 14 amino acids. Full variable domain (rest looked up from reference TRBV7-2 and TRBJ2-1): GAGVSQSPSNKVTEKGKDVELRCDPISGHTALYWYRQSLGQGLEFLIYFQGNSAPDKSGLPSDRFSAERTGGSVSTLTIQRTQQEDSAVYLCASSPKFSMDEQSFGPGTRLTVL.

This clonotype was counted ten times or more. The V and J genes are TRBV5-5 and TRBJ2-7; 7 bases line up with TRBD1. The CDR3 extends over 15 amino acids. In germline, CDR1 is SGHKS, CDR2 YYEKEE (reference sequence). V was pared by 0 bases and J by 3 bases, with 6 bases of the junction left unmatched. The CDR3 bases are TGTGCCAGCAGCTTGGGACAGGGAATGCTCTACGAGCAGTACTTC. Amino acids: CASSLGQGMLYEQYF.

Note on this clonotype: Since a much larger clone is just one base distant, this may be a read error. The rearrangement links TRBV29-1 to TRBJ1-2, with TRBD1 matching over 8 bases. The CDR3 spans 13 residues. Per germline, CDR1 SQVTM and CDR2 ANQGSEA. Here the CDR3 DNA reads TGCAGCGCCAGTACCGGGACAGGTTATGGCTACATCTTC. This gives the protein CSASTGTGYGYIF.

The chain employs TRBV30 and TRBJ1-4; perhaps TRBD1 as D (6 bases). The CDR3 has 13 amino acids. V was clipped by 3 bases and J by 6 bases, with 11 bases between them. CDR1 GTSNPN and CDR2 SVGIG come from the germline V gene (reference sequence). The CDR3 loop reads CAWRPPGDEKLFF. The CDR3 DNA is TGTGCCTGGAGGCCACCAGGGGATGAAAAACTGTTTTTT.

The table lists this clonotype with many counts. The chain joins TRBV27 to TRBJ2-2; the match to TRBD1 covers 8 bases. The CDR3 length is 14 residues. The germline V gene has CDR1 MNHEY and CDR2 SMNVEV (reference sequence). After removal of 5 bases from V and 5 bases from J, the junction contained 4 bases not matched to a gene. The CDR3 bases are TGTGCCAGCAGTCCAGGGGGCAGGACCGGGGAGCTGTTTTTT. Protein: CASSPGGRTGELFF.

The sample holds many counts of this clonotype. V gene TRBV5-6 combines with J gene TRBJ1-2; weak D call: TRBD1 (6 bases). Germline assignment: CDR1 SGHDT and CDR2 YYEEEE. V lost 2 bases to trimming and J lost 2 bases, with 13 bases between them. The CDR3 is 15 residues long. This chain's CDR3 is CASSFDSGVNYGYTF. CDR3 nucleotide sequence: TGTGCCAGCAGCTTTGATTCAGGGGTAAACTATGGCTACACCTTC.

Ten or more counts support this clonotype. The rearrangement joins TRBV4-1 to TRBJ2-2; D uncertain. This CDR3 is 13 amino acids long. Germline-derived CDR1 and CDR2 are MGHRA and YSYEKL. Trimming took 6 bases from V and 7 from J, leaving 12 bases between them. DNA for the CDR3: TGCGCCAGCAGTAGGGCATCGGGCGGGGAGCTGTTTTTT. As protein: CASSRASGGELFF.

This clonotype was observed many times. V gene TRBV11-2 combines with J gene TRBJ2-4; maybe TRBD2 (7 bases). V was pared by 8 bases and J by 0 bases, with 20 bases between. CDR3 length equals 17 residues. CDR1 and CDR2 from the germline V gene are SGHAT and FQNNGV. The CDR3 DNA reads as TGTGCCAGCGGGACTATGGACAGAAACTTAGCCAAAAACATTCAGTACTTC. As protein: CASGTMDRNLAKNIQYF.

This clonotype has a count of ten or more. The CDR3 loop is CASSLVGRKAKNIQYF. DNA of the CDR3: TGTGCCAGCAGCTTAGTAGGGCGAAAAGCCAAAAACATTCAGTACTTC. This sequence joins TRBV11-2 and TRBJ2-4, with D unclear. Trimming cost V 1 base and J 0 bases, with 10 bases left between them. The CDR3 runs to 16 residues. CDR1 and CDR2 from the germline V gene are SGHAT and FQNNGV.

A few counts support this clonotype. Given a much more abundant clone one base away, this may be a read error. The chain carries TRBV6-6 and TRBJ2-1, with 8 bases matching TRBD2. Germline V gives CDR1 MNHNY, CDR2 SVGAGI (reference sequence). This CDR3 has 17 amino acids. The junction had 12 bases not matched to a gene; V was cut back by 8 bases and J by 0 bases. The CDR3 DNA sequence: TGTGCCAGCGGTTTCGGGGGGGGTATCGGCTCCTACAATGAGCAGTTCTTC. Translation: CASGFGGGIGSYNEQFF.

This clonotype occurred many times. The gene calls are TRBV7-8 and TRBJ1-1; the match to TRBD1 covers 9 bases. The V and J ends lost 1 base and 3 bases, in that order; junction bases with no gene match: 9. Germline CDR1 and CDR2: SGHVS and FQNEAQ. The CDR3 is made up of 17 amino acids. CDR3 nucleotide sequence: TGTGCCAGCAGCTTAGAAGGGACAGGGTTTTTGGACACTGAAGCTTTCTTT. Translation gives CASSLEGTGFLDTEAFF.

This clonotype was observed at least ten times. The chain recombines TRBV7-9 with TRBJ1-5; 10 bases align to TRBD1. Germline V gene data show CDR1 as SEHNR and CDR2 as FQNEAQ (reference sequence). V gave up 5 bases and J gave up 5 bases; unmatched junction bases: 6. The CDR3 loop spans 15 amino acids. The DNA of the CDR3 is TGTGCCAGCAGCGGGACAGGGGCGAGAGATCAGCCCCAGCATTTT. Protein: CASSGTGARDQPQHF.

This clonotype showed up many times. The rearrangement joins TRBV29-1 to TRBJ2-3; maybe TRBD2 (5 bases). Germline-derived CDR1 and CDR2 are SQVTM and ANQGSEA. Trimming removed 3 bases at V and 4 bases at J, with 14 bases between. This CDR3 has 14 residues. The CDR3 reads CSVESYLAPDTQYF. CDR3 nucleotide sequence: TGCAGCGTTGAGTCATACCTAGCCCCAGATACGCAGTATTTT.

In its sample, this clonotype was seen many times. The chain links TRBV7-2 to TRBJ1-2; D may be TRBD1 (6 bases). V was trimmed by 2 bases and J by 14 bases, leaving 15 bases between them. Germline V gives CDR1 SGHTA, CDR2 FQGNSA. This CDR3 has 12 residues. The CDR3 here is CASSLSGQPWTF. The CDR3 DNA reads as TGTGCCAGCAGCTTATCCGGACAGCCCTGGACCTTC.

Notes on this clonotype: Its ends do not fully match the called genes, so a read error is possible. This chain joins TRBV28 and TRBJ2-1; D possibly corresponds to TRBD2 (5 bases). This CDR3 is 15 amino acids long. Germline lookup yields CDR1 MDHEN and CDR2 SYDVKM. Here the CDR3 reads CASSFQGASSSERSF. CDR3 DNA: TGTGCCAGCAGTTTTCAAGGTGCTTCATCATCTGAGCGGTCCTTC.

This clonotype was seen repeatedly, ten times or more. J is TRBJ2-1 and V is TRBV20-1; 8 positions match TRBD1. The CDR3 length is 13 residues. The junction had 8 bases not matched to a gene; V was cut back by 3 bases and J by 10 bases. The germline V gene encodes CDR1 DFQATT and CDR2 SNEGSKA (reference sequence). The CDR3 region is CSARSGQVLEQFF. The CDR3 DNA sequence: TGCAGTGCTAGGTCGGGACAGGTGCTGGAGCAGTTCTTC.

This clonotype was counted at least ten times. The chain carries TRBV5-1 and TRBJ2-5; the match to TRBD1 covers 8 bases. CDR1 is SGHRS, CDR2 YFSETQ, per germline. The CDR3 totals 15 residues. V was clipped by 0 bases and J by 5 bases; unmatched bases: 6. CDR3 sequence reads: CASSLDQGAGETQYF. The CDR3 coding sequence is TGCGCCAGCAGCTTGGATCAGGGGGCCGGGGAGACCCAGTACTTC. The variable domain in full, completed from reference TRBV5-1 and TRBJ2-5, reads KAGVTQTPRYLIKTRGQQVTLSCSPISGHRSVSWYQQTPGQGLQFLFEYFSETQRNKGNFPGRFSGRQFSNSRSEMNVSTLELGDSALYLCASSLDQGAGETQYFGPGTRLLVL.

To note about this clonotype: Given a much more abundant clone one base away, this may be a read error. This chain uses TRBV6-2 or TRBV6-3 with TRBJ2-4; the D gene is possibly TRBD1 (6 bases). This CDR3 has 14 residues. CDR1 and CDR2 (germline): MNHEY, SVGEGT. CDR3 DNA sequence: TGTGCCAGCAGTAACGGGCGCCCCCAGGGGATTCGGTACTTC. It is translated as CASSNGRPQGIRYF.

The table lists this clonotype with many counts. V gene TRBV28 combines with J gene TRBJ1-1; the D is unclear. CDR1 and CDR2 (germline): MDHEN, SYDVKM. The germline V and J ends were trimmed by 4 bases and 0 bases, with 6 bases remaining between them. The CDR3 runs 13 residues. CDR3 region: CASSWTMNTEAFF. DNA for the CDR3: TGTGCCAGCAGTTGGACGATGAACACTGAAGCTTTCTTT.

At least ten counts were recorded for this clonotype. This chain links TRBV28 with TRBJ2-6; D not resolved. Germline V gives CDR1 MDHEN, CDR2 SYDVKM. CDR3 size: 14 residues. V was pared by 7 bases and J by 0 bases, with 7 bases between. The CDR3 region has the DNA TGTGCCAGCACCCACAGCTCTGGGGCCAACGTCCTGACTTTC. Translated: CASTHSSGANVLTF.

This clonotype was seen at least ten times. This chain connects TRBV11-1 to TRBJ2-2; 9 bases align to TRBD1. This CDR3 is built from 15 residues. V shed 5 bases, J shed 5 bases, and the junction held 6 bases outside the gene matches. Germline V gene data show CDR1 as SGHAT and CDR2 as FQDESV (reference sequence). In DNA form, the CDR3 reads TGTGCCAGCAGCGCGATACAGGGGGCTACCGGGGAGCTGTTTTTT. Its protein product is CASSAIQGATGELFF.

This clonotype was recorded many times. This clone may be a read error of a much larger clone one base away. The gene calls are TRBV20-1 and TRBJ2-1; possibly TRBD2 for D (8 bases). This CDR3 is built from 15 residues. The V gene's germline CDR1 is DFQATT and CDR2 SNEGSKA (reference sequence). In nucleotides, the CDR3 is TGCAGTGCTTCGGGAGGGGGCGCCTCCTACAATGGGCAGTTCTTC. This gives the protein CSASGGGASYNGQFF.